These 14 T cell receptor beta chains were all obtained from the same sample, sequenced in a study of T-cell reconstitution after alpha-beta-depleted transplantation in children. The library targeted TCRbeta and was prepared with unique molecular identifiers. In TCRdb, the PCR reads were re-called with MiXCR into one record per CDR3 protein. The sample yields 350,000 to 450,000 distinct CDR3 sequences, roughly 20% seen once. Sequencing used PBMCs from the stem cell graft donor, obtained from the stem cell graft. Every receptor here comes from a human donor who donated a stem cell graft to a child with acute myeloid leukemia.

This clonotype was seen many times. CDR3 bases: TGTGCCAGCAGCGATGCTAGCAGCTCCTACAATGAGCAGTTCTTC. Translated, it gives CASSDASSSYNEQFF. The rearrangement links TRBV9 to TRBJ2-1, with D tentatively TRBD2 (5 bases). The germline CDR1 and CDR2 sequences are SGDLS and YYNGEE. The length of the CDR3 is 15 residues. Trimming shortened V by 3 bases and J by 0 bases, and 10 bases separated the two germline ends.

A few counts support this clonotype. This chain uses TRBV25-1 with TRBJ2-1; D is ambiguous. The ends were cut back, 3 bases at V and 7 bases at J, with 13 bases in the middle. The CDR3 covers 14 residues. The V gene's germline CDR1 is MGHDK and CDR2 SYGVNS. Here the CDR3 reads CASSEAAKWNEQFF. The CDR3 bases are TGTGCCAGCAGTGAGGCCGCTAAGTGGAATGAGCAGTTCTTC.

In nucleotides, the CDR3 is TGCGCCAGCAGCTTCGGTCAGATCGGTAACGAGCAGTACTTC. Translated: CASSFGQIGNEQYF. The chain carries TRBV5-1 and TRBJ2-7; D not certain. CDR3 length: 14 residues. V was shortened by 2 bases and J by 5 bases, with 14 bases between the two germline ends. CDR1 and CDR2 (germline): SGHRS, YFSETQ.

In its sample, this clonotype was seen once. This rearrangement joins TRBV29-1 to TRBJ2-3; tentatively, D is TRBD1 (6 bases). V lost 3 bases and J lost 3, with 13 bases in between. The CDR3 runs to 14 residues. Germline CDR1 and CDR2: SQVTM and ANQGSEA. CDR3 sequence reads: CSVDDRQGTDTQYF. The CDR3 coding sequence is TGCAGCGTTGACGACAGGCAGGGTACAGATACGCAGTATTTT.

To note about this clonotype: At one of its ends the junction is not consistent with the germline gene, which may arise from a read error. CDR3 residues: CASSRRPGLAGGRGTDTQYF. CDR3 DNA: TGTGCCAGCAGTCGTCGACCGGGACTAGCGGGAGGGAGGGGCACAGATACGCAGTACTTT. The V and J genes are TRBV28 and TRBJ2-3, with TRBD2 matching over 16 bases. The CDR3 length is 20 residues. Germline V gives CDR1 MDHEN, CDR2 SYDVKM.

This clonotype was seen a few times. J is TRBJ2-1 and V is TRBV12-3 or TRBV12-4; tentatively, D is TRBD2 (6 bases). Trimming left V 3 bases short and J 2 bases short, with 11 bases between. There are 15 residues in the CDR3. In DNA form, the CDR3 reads TGTGCCAGCAGTTTGGGCGGGACCACCTACAATGAGCAGTTCTTC. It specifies CASSLGGTTYNEQFF.

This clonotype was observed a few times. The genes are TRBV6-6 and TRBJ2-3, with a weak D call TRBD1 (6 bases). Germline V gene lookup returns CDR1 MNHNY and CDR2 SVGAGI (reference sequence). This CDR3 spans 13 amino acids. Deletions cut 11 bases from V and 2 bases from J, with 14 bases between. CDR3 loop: CAATGTLTDTQYF. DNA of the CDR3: TGTGCCGCAACAGGGACCCTCACAGATACGCAGTATTTT.

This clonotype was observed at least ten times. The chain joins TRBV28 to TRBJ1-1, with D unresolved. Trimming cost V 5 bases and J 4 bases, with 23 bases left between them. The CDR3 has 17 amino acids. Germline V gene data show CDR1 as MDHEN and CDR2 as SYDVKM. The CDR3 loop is CASSLIGGTPKGTEAFF. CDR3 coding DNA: TGTGCCAGCAGTCTTATAGGCGGAACCCCGAAGGGCACTGAAGCTTTCTTT.

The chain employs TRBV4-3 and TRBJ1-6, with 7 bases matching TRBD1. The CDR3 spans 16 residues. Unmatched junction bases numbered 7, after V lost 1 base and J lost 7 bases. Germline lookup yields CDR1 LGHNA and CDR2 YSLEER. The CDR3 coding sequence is TGCGCCAGCAGCCAAGTGGCAGGGGGAACCAATTCACCCCTCCACTTT. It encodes CASSQVAGGTNSPLHF.

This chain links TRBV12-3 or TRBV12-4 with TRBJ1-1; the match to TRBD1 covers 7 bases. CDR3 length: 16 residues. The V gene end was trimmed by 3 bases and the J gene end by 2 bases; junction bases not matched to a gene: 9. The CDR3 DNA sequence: TGTGCCAGCAGTTTCGCAACAGGGGCTTTAAACACTGAAGCTTTCTTT. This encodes CASSFATGALNTEAFF.

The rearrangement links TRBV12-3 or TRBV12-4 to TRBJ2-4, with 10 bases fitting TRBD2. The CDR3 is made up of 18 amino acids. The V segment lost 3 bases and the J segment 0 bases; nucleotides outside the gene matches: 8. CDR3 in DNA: TGTGCCAGCAGTTTCCAAGCGGGAGGGGAGCTAGCCAAAAACATTCAGTACTTC. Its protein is CASSFQAGGELAKNIQYF.

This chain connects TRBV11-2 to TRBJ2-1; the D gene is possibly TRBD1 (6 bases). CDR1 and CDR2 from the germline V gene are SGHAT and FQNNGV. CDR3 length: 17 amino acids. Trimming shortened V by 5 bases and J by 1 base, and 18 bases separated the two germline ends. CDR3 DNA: TGTGCCAGCAGCCCGCTATTCAGGGGTCTATCCTACAATGAGCAGTTCTTC. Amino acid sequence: CASSPLFRGLSYNEQFF.

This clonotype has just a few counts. CDR3 region: CASSTQAGSDEQFF. In DNA form, the CDR3 reads TGTGCCAGCAGCACCCAGGCTGGGTCAGATGAGCAGTTCTTC. This sequence joins TRBV7-6 and TRBJ2-1; D is uncertain. Trimming pared 5 bases from V and 8 bases from J, leaving 16 bases between. This CDR3 has 14 amino acids. CDR1 and CDR2 (germline): SGHVS, FNYEAQ. The complete variable domain, with remaining parts taken from reference TRBV7-6 and TRBJ2-1, reads GAGVSQSPRYKVTKRGQDVALRCDPISGHVSLYWYRQALGQGPEFLTYFNYEAQQDKSGLPNDRFSAERPEGSISTLTIQRTEQRDSAMYRCASSTQAGSDEQFFGPGTRLTVL.

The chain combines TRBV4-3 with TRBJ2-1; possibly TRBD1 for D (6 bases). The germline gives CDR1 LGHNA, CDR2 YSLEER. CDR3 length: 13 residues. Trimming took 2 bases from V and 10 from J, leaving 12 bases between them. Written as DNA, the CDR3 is TGCGCCAGCAGCCAAAACAGGGATCACGAGCAGTTCTTC. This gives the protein CASSQNRDHEQFF.